Listed below are T cell receptor beta chains from one sample, sequenced in a study of beta chain features in type 1 diabetes. The method was immunoSEQ multiplex PCR; TCRdb's version includes in-frame clones alone and lacks a portion of them. The sample includes over 650,000 clones, more than 12% seen only once; the top ten take 0.03% to 0.045%. The sample taken for sequencing was naive CD4+ T cells from blood. The receptors come from a man younger than 35 with type 1 diabetes. CDR3s include the opening cysteine and the closing phenylalanine or tryptophan. The D gene is left open where the match is weak. Where a row states a size, it is once, few, many or the class of an expanded clone; other rows omit it.

V gene	D gene	J gene	CDR3 length	clone size	CDR3 DNA	CDR3 protein
TRBV19	-	TRBJ1-2	11	few	TGTGCCAGTAGTAGGATGCATGGCTACACCTTC	CASSRMHGYTF
TRBV30	-	TRBJ1-6	12	few	TGTGCCTGGCACGCGGGAGGATCACCCCTCCACTTT	CAWHAGGSPLHF
TRBV2	-	TRBJ1-3	12	-	TGTGCCAGCAGTGGACAGGCGGACACCATATATTTT	CASSGQADTIYF
TRBV7-2	-	TRBJ1-4	13	-	TGTGCCAGCAGCCGGTCGGACATGGAAAAACTGTTTTTT	CASSRSDMEKLFF
TRBV6-5	-	TRBJ1-1	13	-	TGTGCCAGCAGCTCTCGGATCAGCACTGAAGCTTTCTTT	CASSSRISTEAFF
TRBV30	-	TRBJ1-5	14	-	TGTGCCTGGAGTATCGGAGAACCGAGGAAGCCCCAGCATTTT	CAWSIGEPRKPQHF
TRBV7-3	-	TRBJ2-3	14	few	TGTGCCAGCAGCTTGGATCCTATGGGGGATACGCAGTATTTT	CASSLDPMGDTQYF
TRBV4-1	TRBD1	TRBJ2-7	19	-	TGCGCCAGCAGCCAATTAGCCGGTCCCGGGACAGCGTTCTCCTACGAGCAGTACTTC	CASSQLAGPGTAFSYEQYF
TRBV29-1	-	TRBJ1-4	14	few	TGCAGCGTTGGCAACCCATTAATTAATGAAAAACTGTTTTTT	CSVGNPLINEKLFF
TRBV20-1	-	TRBJ2-3	11	-	TGCAGTGCAGGGTGGTTGGATGCGCAGTATTTT	CSAGWLDAQYF
TRBV30	-	TRBJ1-3	14	-	TGTGCCTGGAGTGTACCGGGGGCTGGAAACACCATATATTTT	CAWSVPGAGNTIYF
TRBV4-1	TRBD1	TRBJ2-2	17	-	TGCGCCAGCAGCCGTTCGGGACAGGGTAGCTACACCGGGGAGCTGTTTTTT	CASSRSGQGSYTGELFF
TRBV7-9	TRBD1	TRBJ1-6	15	-	TGTGCCAGCACCACAGGGACAGGGGGAGATTCACCCCTCCACTTT	CASTTGTGGDSPLHF
TRBV7-2	TRBD1	TRBJ2-1	18	-	TGTGCCAGCAGCTTAGGGTGGGCAGGGGGCAGCTCCTACAATGAGCAGTTCTTC	CASSLGWAGGSSYNEQFF
TRBV2	-	TRBJ2-7	15	-	TGTGCCAGCAGTGAAGGGCGGGGACAGTGGGGCGAGCAGTACTTC	CASSEGRGQWGEQYF
TRBV30	TRBD2	TRBJ2-4	14	few	TGTGCCTGGAGTTGGACTAGCGGGAGAAACATTCAGTACTTC	CAWSWTSGRNIQYF
TRBV6-5	TRBD1	TRBJ2-1	15	-	TGTGCCAGCAGGAGCAGCGGACAGGGGGCGCGGGAGCAGTTCTTC	CASRSSGQGAREQFF